This note documents a single T cell receptor beta chain sequence. Its antigen remains unknown. V lost 6 bases to trimming and J lost 1 base, with 22 bases between them. The CDR3 contains 17 residues. This sample was taken from a study of post-analysis software for immune sequencing data. The overall study: Recorded disease courses covered relapsing-remitting, secondary progressive and progressive-relapsing multiple sclerosis. Some patients had no subtype annotation. Study-wide points: Controls significantly exceeded multiple sclerosis patients in normalized Chao1 diversity. By F measure, samples from a shared preparation batch strongly co-clustered. Roughly 5 TRBV segments, TRBV5-6, TRBV5-1 and TRBV20-1 among them, were found more frequent in patients than controls.

Presence of unique molecular identifiers characterized the TCR beta cDNA libraries. Each CDR3 protein is one row after TCRdb ran MiXCR on the PCR reads. The sample gives hundreds of thousands of distinct CDR3 sequences, 44% of which show up once; roughly 1.8% is in the top ten. The receptor was isolated from a girl aged 5-17 years with multiple sclerosis. Sequenced input: blood. V gene TRBV12-3 or TRBV12-4 combines with J gene TRBJ2-7, with D maybe TRBD2 (6 bases). The CDR3 nucleotides read TGTGCCAGCAGCCGGTGGGTCGGGAGTCCTGCTTCCTACGAGCAGTACTTC. It encodes CASSRWVGSPASYEQYF.